Listed below are T cell receptor beta chains from one sample, sequenced in a study of blood T cell repertoires in COVID-19. The method was immunoSEQ multiplex PCR; TCRdb's version includes in-frame clones alone and lacks a portion of them. The sample has hundreds of thousands of clones; 65% to 80% are singletons. The sequenced material came from peripheral blood. The receptors here all came from a woman aged 40 to 49 with active or convalescent COVID-19. Both conserved end residues are part of each CDR3. Each record gives: V gene, clone size, D gene, J gene, CDR3 DNA, CDR3 protein. A D gene is named only where the DNA matches it firmly. The listing skips clone size in some rows; elsewhere it reads once, few, many or a size class.

v_call: TRBV6-6
clone_size: once
d_call: -
j_call: TRBJ2-2
cdr3_nt: TGTGCCAGCAGCCCCCGGGACACTCGGAACACCGGGGAGCTGTTTTTT
cdr3_aa: CASSPRDTRNTGELFF

v_call: TRBV15
clone_size: -
d_call: -
j_call: TRBJ2-3
cdr3_nt: TGTGCCACCAGCAGAGATCCCGCTAACACAGATACGCAGTATTTT
cdr3_aa: CATSRDPANTDTQYF

v_call: TRBV28
clone_size: -
d_call: TRBD1
j_call: TRBJ2-5
cdr3_nt: TGTGCCAGCAGTTTATCCCTCGACAGGGATGAAGAGACCCAGTACTTC
cdr3_aa: CASSLSLDRDEETQYF

v_call: TRBV9
clone_size: once
d_call: TRBD2
j_call: TRBJ2-3
cdr3_nt: TGTGCCAGCAGCCTCCAAGCGGGGGGGCCAACAGATACGCAGTATTTT
cdr3_aa: CASSLQAGGPTDTQYF

v_call: TRBV10-2
clone_size: -
d_call: TRBD2
j_call: TRBJ2-3
cdr3_nt: TGCGCCAGCAGTGTCGGCGGGGGGTTCACAGATACGCAGTATTTT
cdr3_aa: CASSVGGGFTDTQYF

v_call: TRBV28
clone_size: few
d_call: -
j_call: TRBJ2-7
cdr3_nt: TGTGCCAGCAGTTTACAGGCCTACGAGCAGTACTTC
cdr3_aa: CASSLQAYEQYF

v_call: TRBV18
clone_size: -
d_call: TRBD1
j_call: TRBJ1-1
cdr3_nt: TGTGCCAGCTCACCAAGACAGGGGGCGCATGATGGCACTGAAGCTTTCTTT
cdr3_aa: CASSPRQGAHDGTEAFF

v_call: TRBV6-5
clone_size: -
d_call: -
j_call: TRBJ1-5
cdr3_nt: TGTGCCAGCAGAGACACCCCGGCAGGTAATCAGCCCCAGCATTTT
cdr3_aa: CASRDTPAGNQPQHF

v_call: TRBV6-5
clone_size: -
d_call: TRBD1
j_call: TRBJ1-1
cdr3_nt: TGTGCCAGCAGTAACAGGGGGCGAAACACTGAAGCTTTCTTT
cdr3_aa: CASSNRGRNTEAFF

v_call: TRBV30
clone_size: -
d_call: -
j_call: TRBJ1-5
cdr3_nt: TGTGCCCATGGCCCCCCGGGAGCTAGGAATCAGCCCCAGCATTTT
cdr3_aa: CAHGPPGARNQPQHF

v_call: TRBV27
clone_size: -
d_call: -
j_call: TRBJ1-2
cdr3_nt: TGTGCCAGCAGTCCTGGGCCTAGCCAGGGCTACACCTTC
cdr3_aa: CASSPGPSQGYTF

v_call: TRBV28
clone_size: -
d_call: -
j_call: TRBJ1-2
cdr3_nt: TGTGCCAGCAGTCCCCTGCGCAGGGGTAATGGCTACACCTTC
cdr3_aa: CASSPLRRGNGYTF

v_call: TRBV2
clone_size: -
d_call: -
j_call: TRBJ1-2
cdr3_nt: TGTGCCAGCAGTGAAGCGCTGGGGCGGGGCTACACCTTC
cdr3_aa: CASSEALGRGYTF

v_call: TRBV9
clone_size: -
d_call: -
j_call: TRBJ1-3
cdr3_nt: TGTGCCAGCAGCGTAGAGTTGGGCCCGACTGGAAACACCATATATTTT
cdr3_aa: CASSVELGPTGNTIYF

v_call: TRBV21-1
clone_size: -
d_call: -
j_call: TRBJ1-2
cdr3_nt: TGTGCCAGCAGTCCAGCAGGGGGCGCGGACTATGGCTACACCTTC
cdr3_aa: CASSPAGGADYGYTF

v_call: TRBV9
clone_size: -
d_call: TRBD1
j_call: TRBJ1-2
cdr3_nt: TGTGCCAGCAGCCCTCGGGCAGGGGGCTCGGTCTATGGCTACACCTTC
cdr3_aa: CASSPRAGGSVYGYTF

v_call: TRBV3-1/TRBV3-2
clone_size: -
d_call: TRBD1
j_call: TRBJ2-3
cdr3_nt: TGTGCCAGCAGCCAACCTGCTCTAGGGGGCCCAGATACGCAGTATTTT
cdr3_aa: CASSQPALGGPDTQYF

v_call: TRBV7-2
clone_size: -
d_call: -
j_call: TRBJ2-1
cdr3_nt: TGTGCCAGCAGCTTATTCCGCGAGCCCAATGAGCAGTTCTTC
cdr3_aa: CASSLFREPNEQFF

v_call: TRBV19
clone_size: -
d_call: -
j_call: TRBJ1-5
cdr3_nt: TGTGCCAGTCATAGCGGCCACTTCAATCAGCCCCAGCATTTT
cdr3_aa: CASHSGHFNQPQHF

v_call: TRBV15
clone_size: once
d_call: -
j_call: TRBJ2-1
cdr3_nt: TGTGCCACCAGCCCACGAGGTATTTCCTACGAGCAGTTCTTC
cdr3_aa: CATSPRGISYEQFF

v_call: TRBV28
clone_size: -
d_call: TRBD1
j_call: TRBJ2-7
cdr3_nt: TGTGCCAGCCGGGGACAGGGCTATTCCTACGAGCAGTACTTC
cdr3_aa: CASRGQGYSYEQYF

v_call: TRBV12-3/TRBV12-4
clone_size: -
d_call: TRBD1
j_call: TRBJ1-2
cdr3_nt: TGTGCCAGCAGTTTACAGGGGGCGATTGGCTACACCTTC
cdr3_aa: CASSLQGAIGYTF

v_call: TRBV28
clone_size: -
d_call: TRBD2
j_call: TRBJ2-1
cdr3_nt: TGTGCCAGCAGTACCGCCCGGGGGGCCTACAATGAGCAGTTCTTC
cdr3_aa: CASSTARGAYNEQFF

v_call: TRBV7-9
clone_size: -
d_call: -
j_call: TRBJ1-4
cdr3_nt: TGTGCCAGCAGCTTGGGAGGGGCTGATGAAAAACTGTTTTTT
cdr3_aa: CASSLGGADEKLFF

v_call: TRBV2
clone_size: few
d_call: TRBD1
j_call: TRBJ2-2
cdr3_nt: TGTGCCACCAGCGGAGGAGGATTTACAGGGGGGAGAACCGGGGAGCTGTTTTTT
cdr3_aa: CATSGGGFTGGRTGELFF

v_call: TRBV5-1
clone_size: -
d_call: -
j_call: TRBJ1-4
cdr3_nt: TGCGCCAGCAGCTTGGGCGGCGAAAAACTGTTTTTT
cdr3_aa: CASSLGGEKLFF

v_call: TRBV5-1
clone_size: -
d_call: -
j_call: TRBJ1-6
cdr3_nt: TGCGCCAGCAGCTTGACAGGTAGACTTTCACCCCTCCACTTT
cdr3_aa: CASSLTGRLSPLHF

v_call: TRBV7-6
clone_size: -
d_call: -
j_call: TRBJ1-6
cdr3_nt: TGTGCCAGCAGCTCCAACCAGGGGTCCGGTAATTCACCCCTCCACTTT
cdr3_aa: CASSSNQGSGNSPLHF

v_call: TRBV28
clone_size: -
d_call: TRBD1
j_call: TRBJ2-7
cdr3_nt: TGTGCCAGCAGACAGACAGGGGGCTACTCCTACGAGCAGTACTTC
cdr3_aa: CASRQTGGYSYEQYF

v_call: TRBV12-3/TRBV12-4
clone_size: -
d_call: -
j_call: TRBJ2-2
cdr3_nt: TGTGCCAGCAGTTTTAAGGGGTTCGGGGAGCTGTTTTTT
cdr3_aa: CASSFKGFGELFF

v_call: TRBV12-5
clone_size: -
d_call: -
j_call: TRBJ1-6
cdr3_nt: TGTGCTAGTGGTCCCCGGGGTTCACCCCTCCACTTT
cdr3_aa: CASGPRGSPLHF

v_call: TRBV18
clone_size: -
d_call: -
j_call: TRBJ2-1
cdr3_nt: TGTGCCAGCTCACCAGGACACATGAGCTCCTACAATGAGCAGTTCTTC
cdr3_aa: CASSPGHMSSYNEQFF

v_call: TRBV18
clone_size: -
d_call: -
j_call: TRBJ1-2
cdr3_nt: TGTGCCAGCTCACCTCTAGACTCCTTACCCAGCTATGGCTACACCTTC
cdr3_aa: CASSPLDSLPSYGYTF

v_call: TRBV6-5
clone_size: -
d_call: TRBD1
j_call: TRBJ1-4
cdr3_nt: TGTGCCAGCAGTTTGACAGGGACTAATGAAAAACTGTTTTTT
cdr3_aa: CASSLTGTNEKLFF

v_call: TRBV5-1
clone_size: few
d_call: -
j_call: TRBJ1-6
cdr3_nt: TGCGCCAGCAGCTTGGATGGGACATATTCACCCCTCCACTTT
cdr3_aa: CASSLDGTYSPLHF

v_call: TRBV19
clone_size: -
d_call: TRBD1
j_call: TRBJ1-5
cdr3_nt: TGTGCCAGTAGTACCGACAGGGGGAGGAAGCCCCAGCATTTT
cdr3_aa: CASSTDRGRKPQHF

v_call: TRBV10-3
clone_size: once
d_call: -
j_call: TRBJ1-2
cdr3_nt: TGTGCCATCAGTGATATGGGCAGCTATGGCTACACCTTC
cdr3_aa: CAISDMGSYGYTF

v_call: TRBV28
clone_size: many
d_call: -
j_call: TRBJ2-7
cdr3_nt: TGTGCCAGCAGTTTAGAGGACACGAGCTCCTACGAGCAGTACTTC
cdr3_aa: CASSLEDTSSYEQYF

v_call: TRBV19
clone_size: few
d_call: TRBD1
j_call: TRBJ2-7
cdr3_nt: TGTGCCAGTAGACGGGGGACAGGGGACTACGAGCAGTACTTC
cdr3_aa: CASRRGTGDYEQYF

v_call: TRBV29-1
clone_size: once
d_call: -
j_call: TRBJ2-6
cdr3_nt: TGCAGCGTTGGTGTGGGGGGTGGGGCCAACGTCCTGACTTTC
cdr3_aa: CSVGVGGGANVLTF

v_call: TRBV18
clone_size: -
d_call: -
j_call: TRBJ2-7
cdr3_nt: TGTGCCAGCTCACCAGCTACCAACTCCTACGAGCAGTACTTC
cdr3_aa: CASSPATNSYEQYF

v_call: TRBV2
clone_size: -
d_call: -
j_call: TRBJ1-2
cdr3_nt: TGTGCCAGCAGTCGTACCCCTCAAAGGGGCGCTGGCTACACCTTC
cdr3_aa: CASSRTPQRGAGYTF

v_call: TRBV9
clone_size: -
d_call: -
j_call: TRBJ1-1
cdr3_nt: TGTGCCAGCAGCGGCAGGGTGGGGACTGAAGCTTTCTTT
cdr3_aa: CASSGRVGTEAFF

v_call: TRBV12-3/TRBV12-4
clone_size: -
d_call: -
j_call: TRBJ1-1
cdr3_nt: TGTGCCAGCAGCCTGTTTACTGAAGCTTTCTTT
cdr3_aa: CASSLFTEAFF

v_call: TRBV2
clone_size: -
d_call: TRBD1
j_call: TRBJ1-1
cdr3_nt: TGTGCCAGCAGGGACAGGGTGGGGACTGAAGCTTTCTTT
cdr3_aa: CASRDRVGTEAFF

v_call: TRBV5-1
clone_size: -
d_call: -
j_call: TRBJ2-5
cdr3_nt: TGCGCCAGCAGTAGGGGGATCGAAGAGACCCAGTACTTC
cdr3_aa: CASSRGIEETQYF

v_call: TRBV10-3
clone_size: once
d_call: -
j_call: TRBJ2-7
cdr3_nt: TGTGCCATCAGTGATGCGAATTCCTACGAGCAGTACTTC
cdr3_aa: CAISDANSYEQYF

v_call: TRBV4-1
clone_size: -
d_call: -
j_call: TRBJ1-2
cdr3_nt: TGCGCCAGCAGCCAAGGTAGGGGCTCCTATGGCTACACCTTC
cdr3_aa: CASSQGRGSYGYTF

v_call: TRBV4-2
clone_size: -
d_call: TRBD2
j_call: TRBJ2-2
cdr3_nt: TGTGCCAGCAGCCCCACCGGGACTATGATGGCCGGGGAGCTGTTTTTT
cdr3_aa: CASSPTGTMMAGELFF